These T cell receptor beta chains were read from a single sample in a study of T cell repertoires in cytomegalovirus infection. MiXCR was run by TCRdb on the reads, yielding one entry per CDR3 protein. Of approximately 990,000 distinct CDR3 sequences in the sample, around 29% are singletons; the top ten hold roughly 13%. These receptors are not linked to any known antigen. Source: cultured CD8+ T cells from PBMCs, taken from culture after CMV antigen stimulation. The source of these receptors is a human donor in good health (CMV status not recorded). Some clones in this sample may be carry-over from other donors' samples. Each CDR3 is given with its conserved first and last residue.

CASSGTTSLGLYEYF	TRBV27	TRBJ2-3
CAGSLAMNTEAFF	TRBV12-3/TRBV12-4	TRBJ1-1
CASSGTTSGGPNEQFF	TRBV27	TRBJ2-1
CSVESSGDYEQFF	TRBV29-1	TRBJ2-1
CASSPGLPYNEQFF	TRBV7-2	TRBJ2-1
CATAPGHPYEQYF	TRBV6-2/TRBV6-3	TRBJ2-7
CASSQLSGGAPNEQFF	TRBV14	TRBJ2-1
CASTGEGKETQYF	TRBV7-9	TRBJ2-5
CASSVHARDGEQFF	TRBV7-6	TRBJ2-1
CASTSWTERTDTQYF	TRBV12-3/TRBV12-4	TRBJ2-3
CSARDLQNYGYTF	TRBV20-1	TRBJ1-2
CAILPGQGYNEQFF	TRBV7-2	TRBJ2-1
CASSIEPGLVYGYTF	TRBV19	TRBJ1-2
CASSLAGQAYEQYF	TRBV7-8	TRBJ2-7
CASSLAVSGNQPQHF	TRBV2	TRBJ1-5
CASSGMKNYGYTF	TRBV7-8	TRBJ1-2
CASTGYDTGELFF	TRBV4-1	TRBJ2-2
CASSTNTGDYGYTF	TRBV12-3/TRBV12-4	TRBJ1-2
CASSGQGVADTQYF	TRBV28	TRBJ2-3
CASSLYWSSYNEQFF	TRBV14	TRBJ2-1
CASSIYEDGTGGKPQHF	TRBV19	TRBJ1-5
CASGFFGTGSSEQFF	TRBV12-5	TRBJ2-1
CASSPDRGPDTIYF	TRBV18	TRBJ1-3
CASSLLSGGADTQYF	TRBV6-2/TRBV6-3	TRBJ2-3
CSARRGLAQETQYF	TRBV20-1	TRBJ2-5
CASKRGRGTEAFF	TRBV3-1	TRBJ1-1
CASRPEDSYEQYF	TRBV19	TRBJ2-7
CASSYDLGEQFF	TRBV11-3	TRBJ2-1
CTSSHGTDNNQPQHF	TRBV27	TRBJ1-5
CASTIEARGMWTGELFF	TRBV7-6	TRBJ2-2
CASSLAAVANTGELFF	TRBV7-8	TRBJ2-2
CASSIATGNNEQFF	TRBV27	TRBJ2-1
CASNGLADNEQFF	TRBV7-8	TRBJ2-1
CASSPRPGTNEKLFF	TRBV7-2	TRBJ1-4
CASRDFRAFTDTQYF	TRBV6-5	TRBJ2-3
CASSLGSGGTQYF	TRBV12-3/TRBV12-4	TRBJ2-3
CASSSPWTSEEQTTQYF	TRBV11-2	TRBJ2-3
CASSYSWGGPTDTQYF	TRBV6-2/TRBV6-3	TRBJ2-3
CAAKTSGGELDEQFF	TRBV6-8	TRBJ2-1
CASRATGLFSGNTIYF	TRBV6-5	TRBJ1-3
CASSSRVHTF	TRBV7-6	TRBJ1-2
CASRAGTYTGELFF	TRBV6-1	TRBJ2-2
CASSSRAPNEKLFF	TRBV12-3/TRBV12-4	TRBJ1-4
CASSLASQFFNEQFF	TRBV2	TRBJ2-1
CASSPRGFGDTEAFF	TRBV18	TRBJ1-1
CASSGTGPEQYF	TRBV7-2	TRBJ2-7
CASSLGRETEAFF	TRBV7-8	TRBJ1-1
CATSWTGRWSETQYF	TRBV15	TRBJ2-5
CASSLWASGGDTQYF	TRBV27	TRBJ2-3
CASSEALVAPRDNSPLHF	TRBV6-1	TRBJ1-6
CASSSIEETQYF	TRBV7-9	TRBJ2-5
CATSPWTVGAYEQYF	TRBV15	TRBJ2-7
CASSSGLAVPNTGELFF	TRBV9	TRBJ2-2
CASSAPGNWAGDTQYF	TRBV7-9	TRBJ2-3